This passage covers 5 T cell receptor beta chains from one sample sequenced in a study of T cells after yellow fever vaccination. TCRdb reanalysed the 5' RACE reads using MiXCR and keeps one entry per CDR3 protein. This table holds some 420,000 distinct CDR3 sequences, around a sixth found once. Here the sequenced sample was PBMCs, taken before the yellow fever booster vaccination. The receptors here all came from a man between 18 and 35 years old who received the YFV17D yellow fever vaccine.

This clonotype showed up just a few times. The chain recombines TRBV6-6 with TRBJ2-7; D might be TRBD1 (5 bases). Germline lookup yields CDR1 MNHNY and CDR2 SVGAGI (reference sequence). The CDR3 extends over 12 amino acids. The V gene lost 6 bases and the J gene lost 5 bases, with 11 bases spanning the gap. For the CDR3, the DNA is TGTGCCAGCAGCCACCGCAGGGACGAGCAGTACGTC. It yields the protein CASSHRRDEQYV.

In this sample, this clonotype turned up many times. The DNA of the CDR3 is TGTGCCAGCAGTCCCCTCTCAGATACGCAGTATTTT. Protein: CASSPLSDTQYF. This chain connects TRBV12-3 or TRBV12-4 to TRBJ2-3; D is uncertain. The CDR3 totals 12 residues. The V end was cut by 5 bases, the J end by 4 bases, with 7 bases between.

The CDR3 region has the DNA TGTGCCAGCAGGAGGACACCCAGCTCCTACGAGCAGTACGTC. Its protein is CASRRTPSSYEQYV. The rearrangement links TRBV5-6 to TRBJ2-7; D is perhaps TRBD1 (5 bases). CDR3 length: 14 residues. Deletions cut 5 bases from V and 0 bases from J, with 12 bases between. Looked up from germline, CDR1 is SGHDT and CDR2 is YYEEEE.

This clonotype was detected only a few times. The CDR3 bases are TGCAGTGCTAGGGGCGTTCTCAGGGGCAATTCAGCCGGGGAGCTGTTTTTT. Translated, it gives CSARGVLRGNSAGELFF. The chain joins TRBV20-1 to TRBJ2-2, with a tentative D call TRBD1 (6 bases). There are 17 residues in the CDR3. Germline values: CDR1 DFQATT, CDR2 SNEGSKA (reference sequence). V lost 3 bases and J lost 6, with 23 bases in between.

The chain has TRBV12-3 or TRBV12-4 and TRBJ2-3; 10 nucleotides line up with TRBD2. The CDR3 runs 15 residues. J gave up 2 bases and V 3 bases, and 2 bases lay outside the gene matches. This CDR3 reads CASSFLAGDTDTQYF. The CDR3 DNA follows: TGTGCCAGCAGTTTCCTAGCGGGGGACACAGATACGCAGTATTTT.